The T cell receptor beta chain described here comes from a study of beta chain features in type 1 diabetes. This clone was detected a few times. What it binds is unknown. Donors contributed one heparinised blood draw apiece, averaging around 100 mL. The entirety of the isolated RNA underwent reverse transcription, so expressed TCRB transcripts were sequenced. The repertoire was sequenced with immunoSEQ multiplex PCR; TCRdb's copy has only in-frame clones and lacks some. The profile shows under 400,000 clones, around 12% of them singletons. Study conclusions and caveats: For cells with high TCR expression, cDNA sequencing could yield over-representation.

The origin of this receptor is a man younger than 30 in good health. Material for sequencing was naive CD4+ T cells from blood.

The CDR3 loop reads CPGWGLEQYF. The CDR3 DNA follows: TGTCCTGGCTGGGGCTTAGAGCAGTACTTC. The J gene is TRBJ2-7, the V gene TRBV21-1; the D call in the table, TRBD1, was not verified against the DNA. TRBV21-1 is flagged as a pseudogene. The CDR3 length is 10 residues.